This T cell receptor (beta chain) was retrieved from a study of T-cell reconstitution after alpha-beta-depleted transplantation in children. Study-level points and caveats: When one year had passed after transplant, most T-cell counts and diversity came from newly produced T cells. Several hundred expanded graft clones reportedly were the source of alpha-beta T cells about two months after transplant.

During its preparation, the TCRbeta library received unique molecular identifiers. Using its own MiXCR run on the PCR reads, TCRdb lists one record per CDR3 protein. The table shows about 590,000 distinct CDR3 sequences, with 13% occurring only once. From its first to its last residue, the CDR3 has 14 amino acids. In the case of this clonotype: The antigen is not known. The DNA is left out, because the CDR3 cannot be placed on it with certainty; the CDR3 is given as TCRdb lists it.

This sequence joins TRBV21-1 and TRBJ2-2. TRBV21-1 is an annotated pseudogene. This receptor was obtained from a male patient younger than 18 who had a stem cell transplant for acute myeloid leukemia, so the T cells may come from the graft donor. This specimen consisted of PBMCs, mostly from graft donor cells, obtained 360 days after TCRalphabeta/CD19-depleted stem cell transplant. This CDR3 reads CASSQALRAGELFF.